One and the same sample provided the 29 T cell receptor beta chains below, sequenced in a study of shared clonotypes between healthy human individuals. Method: immunoSEQ multiplex PCR; TCRdb's copy keeps in-frame clones and lacks some. Here the sample spans some 2.3 million clones, more than 85% being singletons. Sequencing input: naive CD4+ T cells from PBMCs. Subset in this sample: CD45RA+ positively selected. These receptors all come from a man younger than 35 in good health. Some clones in this sample may be carry-over from other donors' samples.

The V gene is TRBV2, the J gene TRBJ2-2; D perhaps matches TRBD1 (6 bases). Trimming took off 6 bases at V and 1 base at J, with 9 bases between the two ends. The length of the CDR3 is 14 residues. CDR1 and CDR2 (germline): SNHLY, FYNNEI. CDR3: CASRRTENTGELFF. The CDR3 nucleotides are TGTGCCAGCAGAAGGACAGAGAACACCGGGGAGCTGTTTTTT.

The chain is built from TRBV5-1 and TRBJ2-2, with TRBD2 matching 14 bases. The CDR3 runs 17 residues. Trimming cost V 4 bases and J 2 bases; bases outside gene matches: 4. CDR1 and CDR2 (germline): SGHRS, YFSETQ. CDR3 DNA: TGCGCCAGCAGCACCGGGACTAGCGGGAGAAACACCGGGGAGCTGTTTTTT. This codes for CASSTGTSGRNTGELFF.

In this sample, this clone turned up once. The genes are TRBV18 and TRBJ2-7; 8 bases fit TRBD1. Trimming took 3 bases from V and 6 from J; bases not matched to a gene: 4. Germline CDR1 reads KGHSH; CDR2 reads LQKENI. The CDR3 totals 13 residues. The CDR3 DNA reads as TGTGCCAGCTCACCGGAACAGGGGGTCGAGCAGTACTTC. This codes for CASSPEQGVEQYF.

This chain connects TRBV2 to TRBJ2-7, with unresolved D. Germline V gene lookup returns CDR1 SNHLY and CDR2 FYNNEI. V gave up 0 bases and J gave up 1 base, with 16 bases separating them. This CDR3 is built from 17 residues. DNA of the CDR3: TGTGCCAGCAGTGAAGCGCTTGGAGAAAGTGGGTCCTACGAGCAGTACTTC. Amino acid sequence: CASSEALGESGSYEQYF. Together with reference TRBV2 and TRBJ2-7, the CDR3 gives the full variable domain: EPEVTQTPSHQVTQMGQEVILRCVPISNHLYFYWYRQILGQKVEFLVSFYNNEISEKSEIFDDQFSVERPDGSNFTLKIRSTKLEDSAMYFCASSEALGESGSYEQYFGPGTRLTVT.

CDR3 sequence: CASGPLTEAFF. The CDR3 bases are TGTGCCAGCGGACCACTTACTGAAGCTTTCTTT. The J gene is TRBJ1-1, the V gene TRBV7-8; D gene ambiguous. The CDR3 totals 11 residues. Trimming pared 8 bases from V and 5 bases from J, leaving 9 bases between. Per the germline V gene, CDR1 is SGHVS and CDR2 is FQNEAQ.

The chain carries TRBV29-1 and TRBJ2-7, with 9 bases identical to TRBD1. Germline V gives CDR1 SQVTM, CDR2 ANQGSEA. Germline trimming cut 7 bases from V and 6 bases from J; bases unmatched to any gene: 10. This CDR3 has 13 amino acids. Here the CDR3 DNA reads TGCAGCGCCGGGGGACAGGGAGGCGCCGAGCAGTACTTC. Translation gives CSAGGQGGAEQYF.

The V gene is TRBV19, the J gene TRBJ1-5; TRBD1 matches at 8 bases. CDR1 and CDR2 from the germline V gene are LNHDA and SQIVND (reference sequence). The CDR3 contains 16 residues. The junction had 11 bases not matched to a gene; V was cut back by 6 bases and J by 4 bases. Here the CDR3 reads CASRPLPGGGNQPQHF. CDR3 sequence (DNA): TGTGCCAGTAGGCCACTACCAGGGGGCGGAAATCAGCCCCAGCATTTT.

This sequence joins TRBV29-1 and TRBJ1-4; 8 bases agree with TRBD1. This CDR3 is 12 amino acids long. The V and J ends lost 4 bases and 7 bases, in that order; junction bases with no gene match: 2. Germline values: CDR1 SQVTM, CDR2 ANQGSEA. In DNA, the CDR3 is TGCAGCGTTGGACAGGGGAGTGAAAAACTGTTTTTT. It yields the protein CSVGQGSEKLFF. The variable domain in full, with the rest retrieved from reference TRBV29-1 and TRBJ1-4, is SAVISQKPSRDICQRGTSLTIQCQVDSQVTMMFWYRQQPGQSLTLIATANQGSEATYESGFVIDKFPISRPNLTFSTLTVSNMSPEDSSIYLCSVGQGSEKLFFGSGTQLSVL.

The V gene is TRBV28, the J gene TRBJ2-2, with D unresolved. The germline CDR1 and CDR2 sequences are MDHEN and SYDVKM. V was trimmed by 2 bases and J by 2 bases, leaving 9 bases between them. The CDR3 loop spans 15 amino acids. The CDR3 sequence: CASSLVPSNTGELFF. In DNA form, the CDR3 reads TGTGCCAGCAGTTTAGTTCCCTCAAACACCGGGGAGCTGTTTTTT.

This rearrangement joins TRBV9 to TRBJ2-5, with 9 bases identical to TRBD1. Losses at the gene ends were 0 bases for V and 5 bases for J; bases not matched to a gene: 8. The germline V gene has CDR1 SGDLS and CDR2 YYNGEE. This CDR3 comprises 16 residues. Here the CDR3 reads CASSVGGQGLGETQYF. The CDR3, as DNA: TGTGCCAGCAGCGTAGGGGGACAGGGATTAGGGGAGACCCAGTACTTC.

V usage is TRBV5-1 and J usage is TRBJ2-1; TRBD2 matches 9 bases. From germline, CDR1 is SGHRS and CDR2 YFSETQ. This CDR3 has 14 residues. The V segment lost 2 bases and the J segment 7 bases; nucleotides outside the gene matches: 4. The CDR3 loop reads CASSLQREENEQFF. CDR3 bases: TGCGCCAGCAGCTTACAGCGGGAGGAGAATGAGCAGTTCTTC.

Concerning this clone: This sample includes further DNA sequences coding for the same CDR3. V gene TRBV5-1 combines with J gene TRBJ2-5; the D is unclear. Germline assignment: CDR1 SGHRS and CDR2 YFSETQ. The V and J ends lost 1 base and 2 bases respectively, with 3 bases between them. The CDR3 consists of 12 residues. DNA of the CDR3: TGCGCCAGCAGCTTGCGGCAAGAGACCCAGTACTTC. This encodes CASSLRQETQYF.

V is TRBV27 and J is TRBJ2-1; no definite D call. Between the trimmed V and J ends, which lost 5 bases and 4 bases, there was a span of 18 bases. CDR1 and CDR2 (germline): MNHEY, SMNVEV (reference sequence). The CDR3 extends over 16 amino acids. This chain's CDR3 is CASSARLSGFYNEQFF. CDR3 in DNA: TGTGCCAGCAGTGCCCGACTGTCTGGGTTTTACAATGAGCAGTTCTTC.

The chain carries TRBV14 and TRBJ2-1; 14 bases match TRBD2. The ends lost 1 base at V and 8 bases at J; junction bases unmatched: 4. The CDR3 runs 16 residues. Germline CDR1 SGHDN, CDR2 FVKESK. The DNA of the CDR3 is TGTGCCAGCAGCCAAGGGGGACTAGCGGGAGTGTATGAGCAGTTCTTC. It translates to CASSQGGLAGVYEQFF. Full variable domain (remainder filled in from reference TRBV14 and TRBJ2-1): EAGVTQFPSHSVIEKGQTVTLRCDPISGHDNLYWYRRVMGKEIKFLLHFVKESKQDESGMPNNRFLAERTGGTYSTLKVQPAELEDSGVYFCASSQGGLAGVYEQFFGPGTRLTVL.

In regard to this clone: The sample has other DNA sequences that encode this CDR3 too. The rearrangement joins TRBV5-1 to TRBJ2-5, with TRBD2 identical over 16 bases. The V gene's germline CDR1 is SGHRS and CDR2 YFSETQ. The CDR3 consists of 16 residues. Losses at the gene ends were 4 bases for V and 2 bases for J; bases not matched to a gene: 2. This chain's CDR3 is CASSPGLAGGQETQYF. The DNA of the CDR3 is TGCGCCAGCAGCCCGGGACTAGCGGGAGGGCAAGAGACCCAGTACTTC.

The chain combines TRBV14 with TRBJ1-3; D not certain. The CDR3 consists of 14 residues. CDR1 and CDR2 (germline): SGHDN, FVKESK. Trimming took 1 base from V and 4 from J, leaving 8 bases between them. CDR3 protein: CASSQVLGGNTIYF. The DNA of the CDR3 is TGTGCCAGCAGCCAAGTGCTGGGAGGAAACACCATATATTTT.

The chain couples TRBV28 to TRBJ2-1; the D is unclear. This CDR3 region has 13 residues. The germline V and J ends were trimmed by 7 bases and 4 bases, with 11 bases remaining between them. Germline V gene data show CDR1 as MDHEN and CDR2 as SYDVKM. CDR3 sequence reads: CASMGRPYNEQFF. The CDR3 bases are TGTGCCAGCATGGGCAGACCGTACAATGAGCAGTTCTTC.

The chain couples TRBV7-2 to TRBJ2-5; D not certain. The V gene lost 5 bases and the J gene lost 1 base, with 5 bases spanning the gap. This CDR3 has 12 amino acids. The germline V gene has CDR1 SGHTA and CDR2 FQGNSA. CDR3: CASSPFQETQYF. Here the CDR3 DNA reads TGTGCCAGCAGCCCCTTCCAAGAGACCCAGTACTTC.

The CDR3 protein is CATSRDVDPGGNTIYF. The CDR3 region has the DNA TGTGCCACCAGCAGAGATGTAGACCCTGGAGGAAACACCATATATTTT. The chain couples TRBV15 to TRBJ1-3; no firm D call. Germline values: CDR1 LNHNV, CDR2 YYDKDF (reference sequence). The CDR3 spans 16 residues. The V gene lost 0 bases and the J gene lost 4 bases, with 13 bases spanning the gap.

The V call is TRBV5-4, the J call TRBJ2-7; the match to TRBD1 covers 10 bases. Unmatched junction bases numbered 11, after V lost 4 bases and J lost 7 bases. The CDR3 sequence is 15 residues long. Germline values: CDR1 SGHNT, CDR2 YYREEE (reference sequence). The DNA of the CDR3 is TGTGCCAGCAGCCCCGGGGGGACAGGGGATAGTGAGCAGTACTTC. It translates to CASSPGGTGDSEQYF.

A note on this clone: The same CDR3 also results from other DNA sequences found in this sample. The genes are TRBV19 and TRBJ1-5; D gene unclear. Trimming removed 4 bases from V and 0 bases from J, with 13 bases in between. Germline V gene sequence: CDR1 LNHDA, CDR2 SQIVND (reference sequence). The CDR3 extends over 16 amino acids. CDR3 DNA: TGTGCCAGTAGTAACCCCCCGGGGTATAGCAATCAGCCCCAGCATTTT. It translates to CASSNPPGYSNQPQHF.

This clone has only one observation. This sequence joins TRBV15 and TRBJ2-7, with 8 bases matching TRBD1. V gave up 5 bases and J gave up 2 bases; unmatched junction bases: 5. Germline V lookup: CDR1 LNHNV, CDR2 YYDKDF (reference sequence). This CDR3 region has 14 residues. DNA for the CDR3: TGTGCCACCAGCCCTCGGACAGGGCCCTACGAGCAGTACTTC. Translation gives CATSPRTGPYEQYF.

The V gene is TRBV5-1, the J gene TRBJ1-3, with 9 bases aligning to TRBD1. Germline CDR1 and CDR2: SGHRS and YFSETQ. The CDR3 runs to 15 residues. The trim removed 3 bases at V and 2 bases at J, leaving 3 bases unmatched. CDR3 sequence reads: CASSSGDRAGNTIYF. The DNA for the CDR3 is TGCGCCAGCAGCTCGGGGGACAGGGCTGGAAACACCATATATTTT.

The gene calls are TRBV28 and TRBJ2-7; a weak D match, TRBD2 (6 bases). The CDR3 consists of 14 residues. V was pared by 4 bases and J by 2 bases, with 12 bases between. Germline loops: CDR1 MDHEN, CDR2 SYDVKM. The CDR3 protein is CASSSPAGTYEQYF. Written as DNA, the CDR3 is TGTGCCAGCAGTTCCCCGGCGGGAACCTACGAGCAGTACTTC. Supplemented by reference TRBV28 and TRBJ2-7, the full variable domain reads DVKVTQSSRYLVKRTGEKVFLECVQDMDHENMFWYRQDPGLGLRLIYFSYDVKMKEKGDIPEGYSVSREKKERFSLILESASTNQTSMYLCASSSPAGTYEQYFGPGTRLTVT.

This chain connects TRBV4-2 to TRBJ2-2, with D perhaps matching TRBD2 (5 bases). Looked up from germline, CDR1 is LGHNA and CDR2 is YNFKEQ. Trimming removed 3 bases from V and 1 base from J, with 18 bases in between. CDR3 length equals 18 residues. The CDR3 reads CASSHAIPGYGNTGELFF. The CDR3 DNA sequence: TGTGCCAGCAGCCACGCTATTCCGGGATACGGGAACACCGGGGAGCTGTTTTTT.

This rearrangement joins TRBV6-6 to TRBJ1-2; 11 bases line up with TRBD1. Germline CDR1 reads MNHNY; CDR2 reads SVGAGI (reference sequence). With V trimmed by 2 bases and J by 8 bases, 4 bases remained unmatched. The CDR3 consists of 14 residues. The CDR3 sequence is CASSYRGQGEGYTF. In nucleotides, the CDR3 is TGTGCCAGCAGTTACCGGGGACAGGGGGAAGGCTACACCTTC.

This clone has just one count. This sequence joins TRBV11-2 and TRBJ2-6, with unresolved D. V was cut by 5 bases and J by 0 bases, with 8 bases left in between. CDR1 SGHAT and CDR2 FQNNGV come from the germline V gene. The CDR3 totals 15 residues. CDR3: CASSPGDSGANVLTF. The CDR3 nucleotides read TGTGCCAGCAGCCCGGGCGACTCTGGGGCCAACGTCCTGACTTTC. Full variable domain (outside the CDR3, taken from reference TRBV11-2 and TRBJ2-6): EAGVAQSPRYKIIEKRQSVAFWCNPISGHATLYWYQQILGQGPKLLIQFQNNGVVDDSQLPKDRFSAERLKGVDSTLKIQPAKLEDSAVYLCASSPGDSGANVLTFGAGSRLTVL.

The chain employs TRBV28 and TRBJ1-5, with D uncertain. V was clipped by 7 bases and J by 11 bases, with 12 bases between them. The V gene's germline CDR1 is MDHEN and CDR2 SYDVKM. The CDR3 totals 11 residues. CDR3 coding DNA: TGTGCCAGCACCGCAGATAGGTCCCAGCATTTT. Protein product: CASTADRSQHF.

Written as DNA, the CDR3 is TGTGCCATCAGTAAACTCCTAGAGGGAATTTACAATCAGCCCCAGCATTTT. Translation: CAISKLLEGIYNQPQHF. The chain couples TRBV10-3 to TRBJ1-5; D is unclear. Germline V gene sequence: CDR1 ENHRY, CDR2 SYGVKD. Trimming stripped 5 bases from V and 3 bases from J, with 20 bases between. There are 17 residues in the CDR3.